Following are 19 T cell receptor beta chains from one sample sequenced in a study of CXCR3-negative and CXCR3-positive naive CD8 T cells (dated by TCRdb to the late 2010s). Instrument on record: NextSeq 550. The Human TCR Profiling Kit (MiLaboratory) was used to make UMI-labeled 5' RACE TRB cDNA libraries. TCRdb reprocessed the reads and provides one entry for every CDR3 protein sequence; no DNA is given. The data table for this sample lists 150,000 or so distinct CDR3 sequences. The ten largest clones take up around 0.27% of the sample. Specimen: naive CXCR3- CD8+ T cells from blood. The cell subset or site label for this specimen denotes: CD45RO-CCR7+CD27+CD95- naive CD8+ T cells lacking CXCR3 (TNR3-). The receptors originated from a human donor in good health. Some clones in this sample may be carry-over from other donors' samples.

CDR3 sequence: CSARAIGQGGLGGNIQYF. The V gene is TRBV20-1, the J gene TRBJ2-4; TCRdb names TRBD1, which stays unverified in the absence of DNA. CDR1 and CDR2 (germline): DFQATT, SNEGSKA (reference sequence). The CDR3 extends over 18 amino acids.

The chain is built from TRBV5-1 and TRBJ1-1. The germline gives CDR1 SGHRS, CDR2 YFSETQ. CDR3 length: 14 amino acids. CDR3 sequence reads: CASSLVGQNTEAFF.

The rearrangement links TRBV4-1 to TRBJ2-7; there is no DNA to check the TCRdb D call of TRBD1. The CDR3 sequence is 15 residues long. Germline lookup yields CDR1 MGHRA and CDR2 YSYEKL. The CDR3: CASSQADRSAYEQYF.

The chain employs TRBV27 and TRBJ1-5. The CDR3 covers 14 residues. The V gene's germline CDR1 is MNHEY and CDR2 SMNVEV (reference sequence). This CDR3 is CASSLSISTQPQHF.

The gene calls are TRBV25-1 and TRBJ2-5; TCRdb picks TRBD1, but there is no DNA to check that call. The CDR3 is made up of 13 amino acids. CDR1 MGHDK and CDR2 SYGVNS come from the germline V gene. The CDR3 reads CASSGTVDRTQYF. The whole variable domain, remainder taken from reference TRBV25-1 and TRBJ2-5, is EADIYQTPRYLVIGTGKKITLECSQTMGHDKMYWYQQDPGMELHLIHYSYGVNSTEKGDLSSESTVSRIRTEHFPLTLESARPSHTSQYLCASSGTVDRTQYFGPGTRLLVL.

CDR3: CASRPTWGSNEKLFF. The chain recombines TRBV27 with TRBJ1-4; TCRdb's D gene call, TRBD1, goes unchecked for lack of DNA. Germline loops: CDR1 MNHEY, CDR2 SMNVEV (reference sequence). This CDR3 has 15 amino acids.

The chain has TRBV29-1 and TRBJ2-1; TCRdb's D gene call, TRBD1, goes unchecked for lack of DNA. Germline assignment: CDR1 SQVTM and CDR2 ANQGSEA. The CDR3 sequence is 12 residues long. The CDR3 sequence: CSVLQGYNEQFF.

The chain couples TRBV12-3 or TRBV12-4 to TRBJ2-1; as DNA is missing, the TRBD2 call by TCRdb cannot be tested. This CDR3 comprises 13 residues. CDR3 sequence: CASTLSGYDEQFF.

The rearrangement links TRBV19 to TRBJ2-1. Germline CDR1 LNHDA, CDR2 SQIVND (reference sequence). The CDR3 has 13 amino acids. CDR3 sequence reads: CASSMGPYNEQFF.

The chain is built from TRBV14 and TRBJ2-5. There are 15 residues in the CDR3. Germline V gives CDR1 SGHDN, CDR2 FVKESK. The CDR3 is CASSQGALVQETQYF.

The chain has TRBV29-1 and TRBJ2-5; as DNA is missing, the TRBD2 call by TCRdb cannot be tested. CDR3 length: 13 amino acids. Germline CDR1 reads SQVTM; CDR2 reads ANQGSEA. The CDR3 sequence is CSVERGGRETQYF.

The chain recombines TRBV11-2 with TRBJ2-2; TCRdb's D gene call, TRBD1, goes unchecked for lack of DNA. CDR1 is SGHAT and CDR2 is FQNNGV in the germline V gene. The CDR3 sequence is 14 residues long. CDR3 sequence: CASSQTGPTGELFF.

The chain links TRBV7-6 to TRBJ2-1; the D call of TRBD2 rests on TCRdb alone, since no DNA is present to check it. This CDR3 spans 15 amino acids. Germline CDR1 SGHVS, CDR2 FNYEAQ. This chain's CDR3 is CASSQRGAINNEQFF.

The CDR3 here is CASSSFGTTGVSNQPQHF. The chain recombines TRBV27 with TRBJ1-5; the D call of TRBD1 rests on TCRdb alone, since no DNA is present to check it. The germline CDR1 and CDR2 sequences are MNHEY and SMNVEV (reference sequence). The length of the CDR3 is 18 residues.

CDR3 sequence reads: CASSPGDYHEQFF. The chain carries TRBV12-3 or TRBV12-4 and TRBJ2-1; there is no DNA to check the TCRdb D call of TRBD1. This CDR3 comprises 13 residues.

The chain combines TRBV7-6 with TRBJ2-1; the TCRdb call, TRBD1, lacks DNA for checking. The CDR3 loop spans 17 amino acids. The V gene's germline CDR1 is SGHVS and CDR2 FNYEAQ. This CDR3 is CASSLGPLWDRVNEQFF.

The chain links TRBV28 to TRBJ2-3; the TCRdb D gene call, TRBD1, has no DNA to confirm it. CDR1 and CDR2 (germline): MDHEN, SYDVKM. The length of the CDR3 is 15 residues. Here the CDR3 reads CASSFWGDSTDTQYF.

CDR3 sequence: CASSLAGSWGETQYF. V is TRBV7-2 and J is TRBJ2-5; the TCRdb D gene call, TRBD1, has no DNA to confirm it. Germline V CDR1 and CDR2: SGHTA, FQGNSA. The CDR3 has 15 residues. The variable domain in full, completed from reference TRBV7-2 and TRBJ2-5, reads GAGVSQSPSNKVTEKGKDVELRCDPISGHTALYWYRQSLGQGLEFLIYFQGNSAPDKSGLPSDRFSAERTGGSVSTLTIQRTQQEDSAVYLCASSLAGSWGETQYFGPGTRLLVL.

The chain carries TRBV6-2 or TRBV6-3 and TRBJ1-1. This CDR3 contains 17 residues. Germline V CDR1 and CDR2: MNHEY, SVGEGT. CDR3: CASSYGRAVARNTEAFF.